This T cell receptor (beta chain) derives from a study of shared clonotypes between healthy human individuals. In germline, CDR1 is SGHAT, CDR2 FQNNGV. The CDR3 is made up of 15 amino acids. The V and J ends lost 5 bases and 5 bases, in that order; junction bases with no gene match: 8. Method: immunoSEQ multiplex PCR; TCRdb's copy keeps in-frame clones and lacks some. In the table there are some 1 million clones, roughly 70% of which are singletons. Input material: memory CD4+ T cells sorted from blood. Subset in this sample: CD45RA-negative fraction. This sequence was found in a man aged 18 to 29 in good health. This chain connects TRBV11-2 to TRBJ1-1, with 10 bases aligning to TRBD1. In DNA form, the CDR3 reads TGTGCCAGCAGCCCTGACAGGGGGCTTTGGACTGAAGCTTTCTTT. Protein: CASSPDRGLWTEAFF. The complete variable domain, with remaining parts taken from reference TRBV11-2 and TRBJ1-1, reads EAGVAQSPRYKIIEKRQSVAFWCNPISGHATLYWYQQILGQGPKLLIQFQNNGVVDDSQLPKDRFSAERLKGVDSTLKIQPAKLEDSAVYLCASSPDRGLWTEAFFGQGTRLTVV.